This T cell receptor (beta chain) originates from a study of Graves' ophthalmopathy and Graves' hyperthyroidism. The study, taken as a whole, reports: Built on 13 signatures, a model told ophthalmopathy apart from stable hyperthyroidism with about 85% sensitivity and less than 82% specificity. Blood samples also showed most expanded thyroid clonotypes exceeding 0.001 frequency.

This CDR3 has 14 residues. CDR1 MGHDK and CDR2 SYGVNS come from the germline V gene. Trimming removed 6 bases at V and 0 bases at J, with 11 bases between. Amplification of TCR beta CDR3 regions used RNA transcripts. HTBI-primed RT-PCR formed the first round, and a multiplex PCR formed the second. TCRdb analysed the multiplex PCR reads with MiXCR anew, one entry per CDR3 protein. Of about 550,000 distinct CDR3 sequences in the sample, about 40% are singletons; the top ten hold roughly 4.5%. Clinical symptoms and serum thyroxine were used for diagnosis; TRAb, thyroid ultrasound and orbital computed tomography were also relied on. With respect to this clonotype: No antigen is known for it.

This chain uses TRBV25-1 with TRBJ1-1, with D possibly being TRBD1 (5 bases). Sequencing was carried out using peripheral blood or thyroid tissue (not recorded which). The sequence was collected from an adult man with Graves' hyperthyroidism. In DNA, the CDR3 is TGTGCCAGCAGCCCTTGGGACCTGAACACTGAAGCTTTCTTT. It yields the protein CASSPWDLNTEAFF.